The 8 T cell receptor beta chains given below trace back to one sample, sequenced in a study of cytomegalovirus exposure and HLA in healthy donors. Primers for the PCR totalled 60 Vbeta and 13 Jbeta. Assay used: immunoSEQ multiplex PCR; TCRdb lists only in-frame clones, some missing. The table shows roughly 180,000 clones, with around 79% occurring only once. The sample taken for sequencing was PBMCs. The receptors stem from a female donor in good health and CMV-seronegative.

The J gene is TRBJ2-3, the V gene TRBV19, with 9 bases aligning to TRBD2. The J segment lost 6 bases and the V segment lost 4 bases, leaving 5 bases of the junction unmatched. Germline V gives CDR1 LNHDA, CDR2 SQIVND (reference sequence). CDR3 length equals 14 residues. CDR3: CASSTSGKGDTQYF. The CDR3, as DNA: TGTGCCAGTAGTACTAGCGGGAAGGGTGATACGCAGTATTTT.

On this clone itself: One junction end disagrees with the germline gene, perhaps due to a read error. This sequence joins TRBV27 and TRBJ1-1, with 8 bases aligning to TRBD1. This CDR3 is built from 15 residues. CDR1 is MNHEY and CDR2 is SMNVEV in the germline V gene (reference sequence). The CDR3 DNA is TGTGCCAGCAGTGGGGTGGGACAGGCGAACGCTGAAGCTTTCTTT. Its protein product is CASSGVGQANAEAFF.

This chain uses TRBV19 with TRBJ1-2, with D maybe TRBD1 (6 bases). The V gene lost 3 bases and the J gene lost 4 bases, with 12 bases spanning the gap. The CDR3 sequence is 14 residues long. CDR1 is LNHDA and CDR2 is SQIVND in the germline V gene (reference sequence). The DNA for the CDR3 is TGTGCCAGTAGTATGGACAGAGGGAGCTATGGCTACACCTTC. Its translation: CASSMDRGSYGYTF. The variable domain in full, completed from reference TRBV19 and TRBJ1-2, reads DGGITQSPKYLFRKEGQNVTLSCEQNLNHDAMYWYRQDPGQGLRLIYYSQIVNDFQKGDIAEGYSVSREKKESFPLTVTSAQKNPTAFYLCASSMDRGSYGYTFGSGTRLTVV.

The V and J genes are TRBV4-1 and TRBJ2-1, with unresolved D. Germline V gene sequence: CDR1 MGHRA, CDR2 YSYEKL. V was pared by 0 bases and J by 0 bases, with 15 bases between. This CDR3 is built from 18 residues. The CDR3: CASSQDSPSGLSYNEQFF. Here the CDR3 DNA reads TGCGCCAGCAGCCAAGATTCCCCATCAGGTCTCTCCTACAATGAGCAGTTCTTC.

The genes are TRBV15 and TRBJ1-5; TRBD1 matches 7 bases. Germline CDR1 is LNHNV and CDR2 is YYDKDF (reference sequence). This CDR3 has 15 amino acids. V dropped 0 bases and J dropped 5; count of bases not matched to a gene: 4. CDR3 residues: CATSRDPGGHQPQHF. CDR3 DNA sequence: TGTGCCACCAGCAGAGATCCAGGGGGTCATCAGCCCCAGCATTTT.

The chain carries TRBV5-5 and TRBJ2-5; 7 bases are shared with TRBD2. V shed 4 bases, J shed 2 bases, and the junction held 11 bases outside the gene matches. The CDR3 consists of 16 residues. Germline V gene lookup returns CDR1 SGHKS and CDR2 YYEKEE (reference sequence). This CDR3 is CASSPDGVGGQETQYF. CDR3 sequence (DNA): TGTGCCAGCAGCCCGGATGGGGTCGGGGGGCAAGAGACCCAGTACTTC.

The chain carries TRBV30 and TRBJ1-5; D unclear. The CDR3 has 14 residues. The germline gives CDR1 GTSNPN, CDR2 SVGIG (reference sequence). V was pared by 1 base and J by 2 bases, with 9 bases between. CDR3 in DNA: TGTGCCTGGAGTGGGAGGGTTCGCAATCAGCCCCAGCATTTT. Translating it yields CAWSGRVRNQPQHF.

V and J are TRBV5-4 and TRBJ1-1; 8 bases align to TRBD1. The J segment lost 4 bases and the V segment lost 2 bases, leaving 7 bases of the junction unmatched. This CDR3 has 15 amino acids. Per the germline V gene, CDR1 is SGHNT and CDR2 is YYREEE (reference sequence). CDR3 in amino acids: CASSFLTGGGTEAFF. DNA for the CDR3: TGTGCCAGCAGCTTCCTAACAGGGGGAGGCACTGAAGCTTTCTTT.